Below are 5 T cell receptor beta chains sequenced from a single sample in a study of cytomegalovirus exposure and HLA in healthy donors. Clones were sequenced by immunoSEQ multiplex PCR, and TCRdb holds only the in-frame ones, with some missing. The data contain about 73,000 clones, 70% to 90% of them singletons. Sample: PBMCs. The receptors originated from a woman aged 18 to 35 in good health and CMV-seropositive.

The chain joins TRBV18 to TRBJ1-5; D may be TRBD1 (5 bases). Germline-derived CDR1 and CDR2 are KGHSH and LQKENI. Trimming shortened V by 3 bases and J by 6 bases, and 12 bases separated the two germline ends. The CDR3 loop spans 14 amino acids. CDR3 coding DNA: TGTGCCAGCTCACCCCCGGGGGGTGGTCAGCCCCAGCATTTT. Amino acid sequence: CASSPPGGGQPQHF.

The sample holds a few counts of this clone. Relative to the germline gene, one junction end is altered; a read error may explain this. The chain recombines TRBV7-9 with TRBJ1-6, with unresolved D. The CDR3 contains 14 residues. Germline values: CDR1 SEHNR, CDR2 FQNEAQ (reference sequence). The CDR3 loop is CASRLGASNSPLHF. In DNA, the CDR3 is TGTGCCAGCAGATTAGGCGCCTCTAATTCACCCCTCCACTTT.

The CDR3 region has the DNA TGTGCCAGCACCCGGACAGGGGGGGCCTACGAGCAGTACTTC. Translation gives CASTRTGGAYEQYF. This chain links TRBV28 with TRBJ2-7; 10 bases align to TRBD1. Losses at the gene ends were 7 bases for V and 2 bases for J; bases not matched to a gene: 5. The CDR3 extends over 14 amino acids. Looked up from germline, CDR1 is MDHEN and CDR2 is SYDVKM.

This chain links TRBV18 with TRBJ2-3; TRBD2 aligns across 7 bases. The J segment lost 3 bases and the V segment lost 5 bases, leaving 14 bases of the junction unmatched. This CDR3 has 17 amino acids. Per the germline V gene, CDR1 is KGHSH and CDR2 is LQKENI. CDR3 sequence: CASSSIPTAGRTDTQYF. The CDR3 DNA reads TGTGCCAGCTCATCCATCCCGACAGCGGGGAGGACAGATACGCAGTATTTT.

The chain employs TRBV6-6 and TRBJ2-3; 7 bases agree with TRBD1. The ends lost 9 bases at V and 0 bases at J; junction bases unmatched: 3. The CDR3 is 13 amino acids. Germline V gene sequence: CDR1 MNHNY, CDR2 SVGAGI (reference sequence). The CDR3 DNA is TGTGCCAGTAGGGACAGTAGCACAGATACGCAGTATTTT. This codes for CASRDSSTDTQYF.